A single sample gave rise to the 25 T cell receptor beta chains below, sequenced in a study of blood T cell repertoires in COVID-19. Sequencing used immunoSEQ multiplex PCR; TCRdb keeps in-frame clones, though not all of them. The sample has about 180,000 clones, about 80% seen once. The sample taken for sequencing was peripheral blood. The source is a human donor in a cohort sampled during active COVID-19.

The V call is TRBV19, the J call TRBJ1-5, with a possible D match to TRBD1 (6 bases). The ends were cut back, 9 bases at V and 0 bases at J, with 21 bases in the middle. Germline V lookup: CDR1 LNHDA, CDR2 SQIVND (reference sequence). The CDR3 covers 17 residues. The CDR3 spells CASTFIFGQYSNQPQHF. CDR3 coding DNA: TGTGCCAGCACCTTTATATTTGGACAGTATAGCAATCAGCCCCAGCATTTT. The entire variable domain, with the rest obtained from reference TRBV19 and TRBJ1-5, is as follows: DGGITQSPKYLFRKEGQNVTLSCEQNLNHDAMYWYRQDPGQGLRLIYYSQIVNDFQKGDIAEGYSVSREKKESFPLTVTSAQKNPTAFYLCASTFIFGQYSNQPQHFGDGTRLSIL.

V and J are TRBV3-1 (or the pseudogene TRBV3-2) and TRBJ1-1, with D maybe TRBD1 (6 bases). The V gene lost 6 bases and the J gene lost 6 bases, with 20 bases spanning the gap. Germline CDR1 LGHDT, CDR2 YNNKEL (reference sequence). The CDR3 length is 15 residues. The CDR3 is CASRAQGVMFSEAFF. The DNA of the CDR3 is TGTGCCAGCAGAGCACAGGGTGTGATGTTCTCTGAAGCTTTCTTT.

The chain employs TRBV28 and TRBJ1-2; perhaps TRBD1 as D (5 bases). CDR1 is MDHEN and CDR2 is SYDVKM in the germline V gene. V was clipped by 4 bases and J by 7 bases, with 13 bases between them. This CDR3 has 13 amino acids. In DNA, the CDR3 is TGTGCCAGCAGTTCTCAGGGTAACGGTGGCTACACCTTC. Its protein product is CASSSQGNGGYTF.

This clone appeared a few times. V usage is TRBV5-6 and J usage is TRBJ1-1; tentatively, D is TRBD1 (5 bases). Trimming stripped 4 bases from V and 1 base from J, with 20 bases between. This CDR3 has 17 amino acids. Germline V gene data show CDR1 as SGHDT and CDR2 as YYEEEE. The CDR3 loop is CASSPLRNRGWNTEAFF. CDR3 bases: TGTGCCAGCAGCCCCCTACGGAATAGGGGCTGGAACACTGAAGCTTTCTTT.

The chain recombines TRBV6-5 with TRBJ2-7; 8 nucleotides line up with TRBD1. J gave up 3 bases and V 6 bases, and 4 bases lay outside the gene matches. The germline V gene encodes CDR1 MNHEY and CDR2 SVGAGI. The CDR3 has 13 residues. The CDR3 DNA reads TGTGCCAGCAGGACGGGACAGGTCTACGAGCAGTACTTC. Its translation is CASRTGQVYEQYF.

The chain joins TRBV14 to TRBJ1-6, with 8 nucleotides matching TRBD1. CDR1 SGHDN and CDR2 FVKESK come from the germline V gene. The CDR3 is 15 amino acids. V lost 3 bases and J lost 6; bases outside the gene matches: 4. The CDR3 sequence is CASSQRQGFNSPLHF. The CDR3 DNA follows: TGTGCCAGCAGCCAGAGACAGGGGTTTAATTCACCCCTCCACTTT.

The J gene is TRBJ1-1, the V gene TRBV5-1, with D possibly being TRBD1 (6 bases). V lost 5 bases to trimming and J lost 5 bases, with 13 bases between them. Germline V gives CDR1 SGHRS, CDR2 YFSETQ. The CDR3 consists of 13 residues. The CDR3: CASRWGHGTEAFF. The CDR3 bases are TGCGCCAGCAGATGGGGGCATGGTACTGAAGCTTTCTTT.

The chain has TRBV5-1 and TRBJ2-3, with a tentative D call TRBD2 (6 bases). V lost 3 bases and J lost 6, with 17 bases in between. The germline V gene encodes CDR1 SGHRS and CDR2 YFSETQ. This CDR3 spans 15 amino acids. Here the CDR3 DNA reads TGCGCCAGCAGCTCCGGGACTCCCGAGCAGGATACGCAGTATTTT. Its protein is CASSSGTPEQDTQYF.

The chain employs TRBV4-1 and TRBJ1-1; 7 bases match TRBD1. J gave up 4 bases and V 5 bases, and 7 bases lay outside the gene matches. Germline V lookup: CDR1 MGHRA, CDR2 YSYEKL. This CDR3 comprises 14 residues. CDR3 DNA sequence: TGCGCCAGCAGCTCCGGGACAGATCTCACTGAAGCTTTCTTT. Translation gives CASSSGTDLTEAFF.

The chain uses TRBV20-1 and TRBJ2-1, with 10 positions matching TRBD2. Germline values: CDR1 DFQATT, CDR2 SNEGSKA (reference sequence). The V and J ends lost 3 bases and 9 bases, in that order; junction bases with no gene match: 8. The CDR3 loop spans 14 amino acids. The CDR3 is CSASGSGGEVEQFF. CDR3 DNA sequence: TGCAGTGCTAGTGGCAGCGGGGGGGAAGTTGAGCAGTTCTTC.

The rearrangement uses TRBV5-8 and TRBJ2-7; D not resolved. The V end was cut by 4 bases, the J end by 3 bases, with 8 bases between. CDR3 size: 12 residues. CDR1 and CDR2 (germline): SGHTS, YDEGEE. In nucleotides, the CDR3 is TGTGCCAGCAGCCACGGAGTCTACGAGCAGTACTTC. It yields the protein CASSHGVYEQYF.

For this clone: A junction boundary mismatches the germline segment, possibly from a read error. The V gene is TRBV7-9, the J gene TRBJ2-1, with TRBD1 matching over 9 bases. The CDR3 sequence is 14 residues long. The germline V gene has CDR1 SEHNR and CDR2 FQNEAQ (reference sequence). CDR3 in DNA: TGTGCCAGCAGCTTAGTTGACAGGGGGGAGGCAGGGATCTTC. This sequence encodes CASSLVDRGEAGIF.

This CDR3 reads CASGLRTGGPGNTIYF. The CDR3 coding sequence is TGTGCTAGTGGTTTGAGAACAGGGGGCCCTGGAAACACCATATATTTT. J is TRBJ1-3 and V is TRBV12-5; 9 nucleotides align to TRBD1. J lost 2 bases, V lost 2 bases, and 4 bases had no gene match. CDR3 length equals 16 residues. The germline V gene has CDR1 LGHNT and CDR2 FRNRAP.

The gene calls are TRBV27 and TRBJ1-2; TRBD1 agrees at 10 bases. V dropped 4 bases and J dropped 6; count of bases not matched to a gene: 11. The CDR3 is made up of 16 amino acids. CDR1 and CDR2 from the germline V gene are MNHEY and SMNVEV (reference sequence). The CDR3 nucleotides are TGTGCCAGCAGTTCGATGGTCAGGACAGGGGGACATGGCTACACCTTC. Residues: CASSSMVRTGGHGYTF.

The V call is TRBV5-8, the J call TRBJ2-1; D is perhaps TRBD1 (5 bases). The CDR3 sequence is 15 residues long. Trimming cost V 2 bases and J 4 bases, with 13 bases left between them. CDR1 SGHTS and CDR2 YDEGEE come from the germline V gene. The CDR3 DNA is TGTGCCAGCAGCTTCGCCCCAGACAGTTACAATGAGCAGTTCTTC. It encodes CASSFAPDSYNEQFF. The full variable domain, rest sourced from reference TRBV5-8 and TRBJ2-1, is EAGVTQSPTHLIKTRGQQATLRCSPISGHTSVYWYQQALGLGLQFLLWYDEGEERNRGNFPPRFSGRQFPNYSSELNVNALELEDSALYLCASSFAPDSYNEQFFGPGTRLTVL.

The chain joins TRBV24-1 to TRBJ2-3, with 7 bases that match TRBD2. This CDR3 has 13 residues. Germline V gene lookup returns CDR1 KGHDR and CDR2 SFDVKD. The junction had 5 bases not matched to a gene; V was cut back by 9 bases and J by 3 bases. As DNA, the CDR3 is TGTGCCACCTCCATGGGAGGGACAGATACGCAGTATTTT. Translation: CATSMGGTDTQYF.

The V call is TRBV19, the J call TRBJ1-4; D not certain. V shed 5 bases and J shed 4 bases, with 11 bases lying between them. The CDR3 is 14 residues long. Germline values: CDR1 LNHDA, CDR2 SQIVND (reference sequence). In nucleotides, the CDR3 is TGTGCCAGTAGTCGAGACATCCGTAATGAAAAACTGTTTTTT. Encoded protein: CASSRDIRNEKLFF.

The chain uses TRBV27 and TRBJ1-1; maybe TRBD1 (5 bases). The length of the CDR3 is 14 residues. Germline lookup yields CDR1 MNHEY and CDR2 SMNVEV (reference sequence). Trimming left V 5 bases short and J 2 bases short, with 12 bases between. For the CDR3, the DNA is TGTGCCAGCAGTCCGACGGACACAAACACTGAAGCTTTCTTT. It encodes CASSPTDTNTEAFF.

The chain recombines TRBV27 with TRBJ2-3; 14 bases align to TRBD2. V dropped 5 bases and J dropped 6; count of bases not matched to a gene: 10. CDR3 length: 17 amino acids. Germline CDR1 is MNHEY and CDR2 is SMNVEV (reference sequence). CDR3 region: CASSPWTSGGNYDTQYF. CDR3 sequence (DNA): TGTGCCAGCAGTCCCTGGACTAGCGGGGGGAATTATGATACGCAGTATTTT.

This chain connects TRBV30 to TRBJ1-3; D is ambiguous. Trimming cost V 0 bases and J 0 bases, with 24 bases left between them. Germline assignment: CDR1 GTSNPN and CDR2 SVGIG (reference sequence). The CDR3 loop spans 20 amino acids. The CDR3 sequence is CAWSVLIGEWAHSSGNTIYF. DNA for the CDR3: TGTGCCTGGAGTGTATTGATCGGGGAGTGGGCACATTCCTCTGGAAACACCATATATTTT.

This chain joins TRBV4-1 and TRBJ2-1; the match to TRBD2 covers 7 bases. With V trimmed by 5 bases and J by 5 bases, 18 bases remained unmatched. Germline-derived CDR1 and CDR2 are MGHRA and YSYEKL. There are 18 residues in the CDR3. The CDR3, as DNA: TGCGCCAGCAGCTCAAATCCCGCCAAGGGGAGGGGCAACAATGAGCAGTTCTTC. This encodes CASSSNPAKGRGNNEQFF.

Here the CDR3 reads CAISESPTSTGAAEQYF. The CDR3 DNA is TGTGCCATCAGTGAGTCGCCGACCTCAACTGGGGCGGCCGAGCAGTACTTC. The chain carries TRBV10-3 and TRBJ2-7, with D possibly being TRBD1 (5 bases). Germline CDR1 reads ENHRY; CDR2 reads SYGVKD. CDR3 size: 17 residues. Trimming removed 0 bases at V and 6 bases at J, with 21 bases between.

This rearrangement joins TRBV5-8 to TRBJ2-7, with D possibly being TRBD1 (6 bases). CDR1 is SGHTS, CDR2 YDEGEE, per germline. V gave up 4 bases and J gave up 0 bases, with 11 bases separating them. CDR3 length: 14 residues. The CDR3 protein is CASSRRGNSYEQYF. The CDR3 coding sequence is TGTGCCAGCAGCCGCAGGGGTAACTCCTACGAGCAGTACTTC.

The gene calls are TRBV2 and TRBJ2-7; TRBD1 matches at 9 bases. This CDR3 contains 14 residues. Losses at the gene ends were 5 bases for V and 6 bases for J; bases not matched to a gene: 8. CDR1 and CDR2 (germline): SNHLY, FYNNEI. This CDR3 is CASSPGTGLGEQYF. The CDR3 DNA is TGTGCCAGCAGTCCCGGGACAGGGCTTGGCGAGCAGTACTTC.

V gene TRBV7-9 combines with J gene TRBJ1-6; D remains unclear. Trimming took 2 bases from V and 8 from J, leaving 10 bases between them. In germline, CDR1 is SEHNR, CDR2 FQNEAQ (reference sequence). The CDR3 loop spans 14 amino acids. The CDR3 sequence: CASSLIYGDSPLHF. The CDR3 nucleotides are TGTGCCAGCAGCTTAATTTACGGAGATTCACCCCTCCACTTT.